This TCR beta chain was observed in a study of Ad26.COV2.S vaccination and SARS-CoV-2 variants. Study context: Enrollment placed the donor in the COV1001 Ad26.COV2.S trial arm. The study gave Ad26.COV2.S intramuscularly, once or twice 56 days apart. Study results and limitations: Non-spike TCR breadth did not differ much between vaccine and placebo recipients.

V dropped 0 bases and J dropped 3; count of bases not matched to a gene: 21. The CDR3 runs 21 residues. Germline V CDR1 and CDR2: LGHDT, YNNKEL (reference sequence). Repertoires were generated with immunoSEQ multiplex PCR, while TCRdb's copy carries only in-frame clones and drops some. This sample has 300,000 to 400,000 clones, with about 85% found just once. Treatment reported: around 19 received Ad26.COV2.S at low or high dose, single or two shots; five or six received placebo; per-sample allocation not given. Specimens were obtained on day 63 following the first vaccine or placebo injection. The vaccine delivered Wuhan-strain SARS-CoV-2 spike through an Ad26 vector. Concerning this clone: Its antigen remains unidentified.

The specimen comprised peripheral blood, sampled in a trial of Ad26.COV2.S vaccine versus placebo. The receptor comes from a person aged 18 to 59 who received the Ad26.COV2.S COVID-19 vaccine or a placebo. The chain couples TRBV3-1 (or the pseudogene TRBV3-2) to TRBJ2-7, with TRBD1 matching over 9 bases. For the CDR3, the DNA is TGTGCCAGCAGCCAAGAATATAGGGAGGGACAGGGACTTGACGCGTACTACGAGCAGTACTTC. Translating gives CASSQEYREGQGLDAYYEQYF.